Below are 23 T cell receptor beta chains sequenced from a single sample in a study of identical twins. MiXCR, run by TCRdb on the 5' RACE reads, gives a single entry per CDR3 protein. The profile shows 1.5 million to 2 million distinct CDR3 sequences, roughly a third of them singletons. What was sequenced was cord blood. These receptors originate from a newborn girl in good health.

This clonotype occurred a few times. The chain links TRBV5-8 to TRBJ2-5; D ambiguous. The DNA end is a closer match to TRBJ2-7, so the J assignment may be wrong. CDR3 length: 14 amino acids. Germline V lookup: CDR1 SGHTS, CDR2 YDEGEE. DNA for the CDR3: TGTGCCAGCAGCTTACGGCCCTTTAGCCCCGAGCAGTACTTC. Translated, it gives CASSLRPFSPEQYF.

This sequence joins TRBV20-1 and TRBJ2-3; the match to TRBD2 covers 8 bases. Looked up from germline, CDR1 is DFQATT and CDR2 is SNEGSKA (reference sequence). J was trimmed by 4 bases and V by 1 base; bases with no gene match: 10. The CDR3 totals 16 residues. The CDR3 here is CSARGALAGAADTQYF. The CDR3 region has the DNA TGCAGTGCTAGAGGGGCCCTAGCGGGTGCTGCAGATACGCAGTATTTT.

V gene TRBV4-2 combines with J gene TRBJ2-1, with 9 bases that match TRBD2. The CDR3 extends over 16 amino acids. J gave up 7 bases and V 4 bases, and 11 bases lay outside the gene matches. Germline CDR1 is LGHNA and CDR2 is YNFKEQ. The CDR3 DNA reads as TGTGCCAGCAGCCCTGTTCTAGCGGGGAGTGGAAATGAGCAGTTCTTC. It codes for CASSPVLAGSGNEQFF.

This chain connects TRBV6-2 or TRBV6-3 to TRBJ1-5, with D perhaps TRBD1 (6 bases). Germline V gene data show CDR1 as MNHEY and CDR2 as SVGEGT. This CDR3 is 14 amino acids long. Trimming stripped 5 bases from V and 9 bases from J, with 17 bases between. The CDR3, as DNA: TGTGCCAGCAGTACGGGACAAGGTCATCGGCCCCAGCATTTT. Protein sequence: CASSTGQGHRPQHF.

V gene TRBV4-2 combines with J gene TRBJ2-1; 11 bases fit TRBD2. This CDR3 comprises 20 residues. J lost 7 bases, V lost 0 bases, and 17 bases had no gene match. CDR1 is LGHNA, CDR2 YNFKEQ, per germline. CDR3 loop: CASSQEGRLAGGFSSNEQFF. CDR3 sequence (DNA): TGTGCCAGCAGCCAAGAAGGTCGGCTAGCGGGGGGCTTCTCCAGTAATGAGCAGTTCTTC.

CDR3 coding DNA: TGTGCCAGTAGTATAGTTCATAGCGCTGAGCAGTTCTTC. Its protein is CASSIVHSAEQFF. The V call is TRBV19, the J call TRBJ2-1; a possible D gene is TRBD2 (5 bases). The V gene's germline CDR1 is LNHDA and CDR2 SQIVND (reference sequence). This CDR3 is built from 13 residues. With 1 base removed from V and 9 bases from J, the gap between germline ends came to 10 bases.

This chain links TRBV20-1 with TRBJ2-1, with 13 bases that match TRBD2. In germline, CDR1 is DFQATT, CDR2 SNEGSKA (reference sequence). J gave up 10 bases and V 5 bases, and 5 bases lay outside the gene matches. This CDR3 region has 13 residues. CDR3 sequence: CSAGLAGAREQFF. CDR3 coding DNA: TGCAGTGCTGGACTAGCGGGAGCCAGGGAGCAGTTCTTC.

This clonotype came up a few times. The rearrangement joins TRBV20-1 to TRBJ2-1; 14 nucleotides agree with TRBD2. Germline V gene sequence: CDR1 DFQATT, CDR2 SNEGSKA (reference sequence). V shed 6 bases and J 4 bases; nucleotides not matched to a gene: 14. The CDR3 loop spans 18 amino acids. The chain's CDR3 is CSARLGLAGAGHYNEQFF. The CDR3 DNA reads as TGCAGTGCCCGGCTGGGACTAGCGGGAGCGGGCCATTACAATGAGCAGTTCTTC.

This clonotype was seen only once. V gene TRBV10-3 combines with J gene TRBJ2-3, with D maybe TRBD2 (6 bases). The germline CDR1 and CDR2 sequences are ENHRY and SYGVKD. The CDR3 loop spans 15 amino acids. V was trimmed by 10 bases and J by 0 bases, leaving 17 bases between them. The CDR3 region is CATGPSGPSTDTQYF. CDR3 coding DNA: TGTGCCACAGGACCGAGCGGGCCAAGCACAGATACGCAGTATTTT.

This clonotype turned up a few times. This chain links TRBV28 with TRBJ1-5; TRBD1 aligns across 7 bases. V shed 5 bases, J shed 1 base, and the junction held 20 bases outside the gene matches. CDR3 length: 20 amino acids. CDR1 and CDR2 (germline): MDHEN, SYDVKM. CDR3 DNA: TGTGCCAGCAGTATGGGATTCGTGGGTTCATGGGACAGAAGCAATCAGCCCCAGCATTTT. Translated, it gives CASSMGFVGSWDRSNQPQHF. Using reference TRBV28 and TRBJ1-5 for the parts outside the CDR3, the full variable domain is DVKVTQSSRYLVKRTGEKVFLECVQDMDHENMFWYRQDPGLGLRLIYFSYDVKMKEKGDIPEGYSVSREKKERFSLILESASTNQTSMYLCASSMGFVGSWDRSNQPQHFGDGTRLSIL.

This clonotype has only a few counts. The V gene is TRBV6-2 or TRBV6-3, the J gene TRBJ2-7; the D gene is possibly TRBD1 (6 bases). This CDR3 has 15 residues. Germline V lookup: CDR1 MNHEY, CDR2 SVGEGT. With 0 bases removed from V and 1 base from J, the gap between germline ends came to 10 bases. The chain's CDR3 is CASSYSRTESYEQYF. CDR3 DNA sequence: TGTGCCAGCAGTTACTCGAGGACAGAGTCCTACGAGCAGTACTTC.

This chain uses TRBV27 with TRBJ1-2; TRBD1 is a possible D gene (5 bases). CDR1 MNHEY and CDR2 SMNVEV come from the germline V gene (reference sequence). The CDR3 spans 10 residues. V gave up 11 bases and J gave up 13 bases, with 17 bases separating them. The CDR3 is CASGPGLATF. In DNA, the CDR3 is TGTGCCTCAGGACCGGGACTGGCCACCTTC.

This chain uses TRBV14 with TRBJ1-2, with no clear D. Germline values: CDR1 SGHDN, CDR2 FVKESK. The CDR3 runs 11 residues. V was clipped by 9 bases and J by 5 bases, with 10 bases between them. The CDR3 is CASGVGYGYTF. CDR3 sequence (DNA): TGTGCCAGTGGGGTTGGATATGGCTACACCTTC.

This clonotype has more than one count but fewer than ten. The chain joins TRBV7-9 to TRBJ2-1; D gene unclear. With 5 bases removed from V and 0 bases from J, the gap between germline ends came to 17 bases. Germline-derived CDR1 and CDR2 are SEHNR and FQNEAQ (reference sequence). CDR3 size: 17 residues. The CDR3: CASSPPFARYSYNEQFF. Written as DNA, the CDR3 is TGTGCCAGCAGCCCTCCATTTGCGAGGTACTCCTACAATGAGCAGTTCTTC.

This clonotype was observed a handful of times. The genes are TRBV4-2 and TRBJ2-2; 12 bases line up with TRBD2. The germline gives CDR1 LGHNA, CDR2 YNFKEQ. The CDR3 sequence is 15 residues long. The J segment lost 10 bases and the V segment lost 2 bases, leaving 5 bases of the junction unmatched. The CDR3, as DNA: TGTGCCAGCAGCCAAACTAGCGGGAGGAAGGAGGAGCTGTTTTTT. Its protein is CASSQTSGRKEELFF.

The V and J genes are TRBV7-2 and TRBJ2-3; D may match TRBD1 or TRBD2 (5 bases each). Trimming left V 1 base short and J 4 bases short, with 12 bases between. The CDR3 is 15 residues long. CDR1 and CDR2 from the germline V gene are SGHTA and FQGNSA. CDR3 in amino acids: CASSLVPRGADTQYF. CDR3 nucleotides: TGTGCCAGCAGCTTAGTCCCCCGAGGGGCAGATACGCAGTATTTT.

The sample holds a few counts of this clonotype. The chain uses TRBV6-1 and TRBJ2-4; 7 positions match TRBD1. There are 14 residues in the CDR3. J lost 7 bases, V lost 6 bases, and 9 bases had no gene match. CDR1 is MNHNS, CDR2 SASEGT, per germline. As DNA, the CDR3 is TGTGCCAGCAGGCCGAGAGGGGGCCTCAACATTCAGTACTTC. Residues: CASRPRGGLNIQYF.

The V call is TRBV3-1, the J call TRBJ2-2; D possibly matches TRBD1 or TRBD2 (5 bases each). The CDR3 consists of 18 residues. Trimming took off 0 bases at V and 6 bases at J, with 20 bases between the two ends. CDR1 LGHDT and CDR2 YNNKEL come from the germline V gene (reference sequence). The CDR3 DNA follows: TGTGCCAGCAGCCAAGATCTCCTACGGGCTGGGGGTTCCGGGGAGCTGTTTTTT. Translating it yields CASSQDLLRAGGSGELFF.

This clonotype was seen a handful of times. The chain carries TRBV3-1 and TRBJ2-7, with 10 bases fitting TRBD2. The germline V gene encodes CDR1 LGHDT and CDR2 YNNKEL (reference sequence). V dropped 2 bases and J dropped 7; count of bases not matched to a gene: 8. The CDR3 has 15 amino acids. The CDR3 bases are TGTGCCAGCAGCCAAAGTCTAGCGGGGGCTCGGGAGCAGTACTTC. It specifies CASSQSLAGAREQYF.

The sample holds a few counts of this clonotype. V and J are TRBV27 and TRBJ2-7; 8 nucleotides match TRBD1. V was pared by 3 bases and J by 4 bases, with 5 bases of the junction left unmatched. CDR1 is MNHEY and CDR2 is SMNVEV in the germline V gene (reference sequence). The CDR3 spans 14 residues. The CDR3 spells CASSFGRGRYEQYF. CDR3 nucleotide sequence: TGTGCCAGCAGTTTCGGCAGGGGGCGATACGAGCAGTACTTC.

This clonotype was recorded a few times. The chain links TRBV28 to TRBJ2-4, with D possibly being TRBD1 (6 bases). Germline V gene data show CDR1 as MDHEN and CDR2 as SYDVKM. V was clipped by 5 bases and J by 7 bases, with 9 bases between them. The CDR3 extends over 12 amino acids. DNA for the CDR3: TGTGCCAGCAGTGCCCAGGGGAACATTCAGTACTTC. This sequence encodes CASSAQGNIQYF.

This rearrangement joins TRBV24-1 to TRBJ2-5; D remains ambiguous. The CDR3 spans 14 residues. CDR1 and CDR2 (germline): KGHDR, SFDVKD. Trimming removed 5 bases at V and 7 bases at J, with 16 bases between. CDR3 sequence reads: CATSAIQLWGTQYF. Written as DNA, the CDR3 is TGTGCCACCAGTGCCATCCAATTATGGGGGACCCAGTACTTC.

The chain couples TRBV28 to TRBJ1-4; the match to TRBD1 covers 12 bases. Per germline, CDR1 MDHEN and CDR2 SYDVKM. J was trimmed by 10 bases and V by 5 bases; bases with no gene match: 8. This CDR3 spans 15 amino acids. The CDR3 is CASSPGDRGPGKLFF. The DNA for the CDR3 is TGTGCCAGCAGTCCCGGGGACAGGGGGCCGGGAAAACTGTTTTTT. Together with reference TRBV28 and TRBJ1-4, the CDR3 gives the full variable domain: DVKVTQSSRYLVKRTGEKVFLECVQDMDHENMFWYRQDPGLGLRLIYFSYDVKMKEKGDIPEGYSVSREKKERFSLILESASTNQTSMYLCASSPGDRGPGKLFFGSGTQLSVL.